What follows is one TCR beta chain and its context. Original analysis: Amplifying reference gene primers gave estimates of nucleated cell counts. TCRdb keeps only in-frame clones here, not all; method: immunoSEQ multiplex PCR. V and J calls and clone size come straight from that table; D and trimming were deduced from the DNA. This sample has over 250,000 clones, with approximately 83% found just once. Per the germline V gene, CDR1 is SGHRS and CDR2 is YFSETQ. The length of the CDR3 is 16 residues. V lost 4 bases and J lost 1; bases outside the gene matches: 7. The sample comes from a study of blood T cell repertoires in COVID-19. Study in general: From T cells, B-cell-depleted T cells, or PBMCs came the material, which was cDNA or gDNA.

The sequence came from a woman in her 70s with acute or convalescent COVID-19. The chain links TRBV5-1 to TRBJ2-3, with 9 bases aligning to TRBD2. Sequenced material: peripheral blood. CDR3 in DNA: TGCGCCAGCAGCCTAGTAGCGGGGGCCGGCACAGATACGCAGTATTTT. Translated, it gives CASSLVAGAGTDTQYF.